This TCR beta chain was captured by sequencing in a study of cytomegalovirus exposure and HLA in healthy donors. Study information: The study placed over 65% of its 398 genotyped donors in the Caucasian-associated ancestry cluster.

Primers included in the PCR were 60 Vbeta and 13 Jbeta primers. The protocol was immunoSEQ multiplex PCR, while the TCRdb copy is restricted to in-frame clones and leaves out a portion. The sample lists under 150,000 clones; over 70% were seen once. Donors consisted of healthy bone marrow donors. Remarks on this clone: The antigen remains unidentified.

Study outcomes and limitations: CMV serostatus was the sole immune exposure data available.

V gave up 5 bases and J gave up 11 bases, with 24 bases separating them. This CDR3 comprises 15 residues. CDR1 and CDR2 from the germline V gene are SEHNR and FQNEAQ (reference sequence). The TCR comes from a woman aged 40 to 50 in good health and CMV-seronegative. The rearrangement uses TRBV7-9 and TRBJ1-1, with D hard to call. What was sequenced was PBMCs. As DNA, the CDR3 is TGTGCCAGCAGCCCCCGCGGTTTGGCGCTATCAAGGGCTTTCTTT. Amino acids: CASSPRGLALSRAFF.